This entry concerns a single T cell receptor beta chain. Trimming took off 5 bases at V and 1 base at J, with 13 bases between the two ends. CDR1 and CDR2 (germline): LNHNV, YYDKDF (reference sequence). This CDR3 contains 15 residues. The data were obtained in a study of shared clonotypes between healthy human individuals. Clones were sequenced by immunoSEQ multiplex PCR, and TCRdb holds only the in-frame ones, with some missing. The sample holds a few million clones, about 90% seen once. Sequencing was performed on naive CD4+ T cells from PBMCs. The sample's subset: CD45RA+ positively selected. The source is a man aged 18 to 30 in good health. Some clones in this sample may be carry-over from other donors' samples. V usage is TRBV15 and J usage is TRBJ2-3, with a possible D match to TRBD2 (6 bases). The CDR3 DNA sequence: TGTGCCACCAGCTACGGGGGACCGGGCACAGATACGCAGTATTTT. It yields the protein CATSYGGPGTDTQYF.